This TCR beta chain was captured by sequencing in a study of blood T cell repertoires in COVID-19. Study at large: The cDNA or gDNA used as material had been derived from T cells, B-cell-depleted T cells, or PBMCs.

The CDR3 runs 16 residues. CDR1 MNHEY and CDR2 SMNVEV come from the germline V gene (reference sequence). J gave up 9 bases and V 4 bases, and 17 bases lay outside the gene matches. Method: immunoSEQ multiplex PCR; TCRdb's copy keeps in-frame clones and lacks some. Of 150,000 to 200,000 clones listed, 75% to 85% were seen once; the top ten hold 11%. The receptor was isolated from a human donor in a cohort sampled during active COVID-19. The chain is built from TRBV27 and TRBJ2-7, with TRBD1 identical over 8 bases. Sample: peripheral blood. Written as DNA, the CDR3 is TGTGCCAGCAGTTCCGGGACAGGATACCTACGATTGGGGCAGTACTTC. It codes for CASSSGTGYLRLGQYF.